This TCR beta chain was recovered during a study of blood T cells in healthy people across ages. Through a sample-barcoded 5' primer and a J-beta primer mix, a second PCR was run for roughly 7 to 11 cycles. TCRdb processed the 5' RACE reads anew with MiXCR; each CDR3 protein has one entry. The repertoire consists of approximately 800,000 distinct CDR3 sequences, with more than 35% occurring once and the leading ten covering around a sixth. About this clonotype itself: The antigen is undetermined.

Study results and limitations: When set beside aged donors, long-lived donors presented more naive CD4+ cells and higher diversity. Naive and antigen-experienced cells could not be conclusively compared, given unsorted PBMCs. Roughly linear declines in TCR beta diversity per million T cells occurred with age.

The CDR3 extends over 16 amino acids. Trimming removed 4 bases at V and 13 bases at J, with 27 bases between. Germline lookup yields CDR1 SGHRS and CDR2 YFSETQ. The genes are TRBV5-1 and TRBJ2-4; D perhaps matches TRBD1 (7 bases). The TCR comes from a man at least 80 years old in good health. Sequencing used blood. CDR3 sequence: CASSAAAGGGYNEQYF. CDR3 in DNA: TGCGCCAGCAGCGCGGCCGCAGGGGGAGGTTACAATGAGCAGTACTTC.